This is a list of T cell receptor beta chains from one sample in a study of blood T cell repertoires in COVID-19. TCRdb's copy holds only in-frame clones and misses some; the assay was immunoSEQ multiplex PCR. The sample has about 170,000 clones; around 85% are singletons. Sequencing was done on a sample of peripheral blood. The source is a man aged 55 to 70 who had recovered from COVID-19. Both conserved end residues are part of each CDR3.

v_gene	j_gene	CDR3aa
TRBV24-1	TRBJ2-2	CATSAGTNTGELFF
TRBV29-1	TRBJ1-1	CSVSRDTGTFF
TRBV12-3/TRBV12-4	TRBJ1-2	CASSLIQGEGYTF
TRBV3-1/TRBV3-2	TRBJ1-5	CASSQSAGRQPQHF
TRBV19	TRBJ1-5	CASSISGQSNQPQHF
TRBV2	TRBJ1-2	CASSERQGVIGYTF
TRBV13	TRBJ2-3	CASSSERDGGNTDTQYF
TRBV12-3/TRBV12-4	TRBJ1-1	CANRWDMNTEAFF
TRBV6-5	TRBJ2-7	CASRIGDPYEQYF
TRBV4-1	TRBJ1-1	CASSRSGGKGTEAFF
TRBV5-5	TRBJ2-5	CASSFRGLPTETQYF
TRBV6-4	TRBJ2-1	CASSESGTSGVNEQFF
TRBV10-3	TRBJ2-7	CAISDPGQASYEQYF
TRBV6-1	TRBJ1-5	CASSERGNSNQPQHF
TRBV5-1	TRBJ2-2	CASSLERGTNTGELFF
TRBV7-2	TRBJ2-5	CASSARTSGGRETQYF
TRBV27	TRBJ2-3	CASSLGQTPMDTQYF
TRBV3-1/TRBV3-2	TRBJ2-3	CASSRFYRGDGTDTQYF
TRBV19	TRBJ2-3	CASSITTVTDTQYF
TRBV9	TRBJ2-1	CASRSGGPSSYNEQFF
TRBV5-1	TRBJ2-1	CATSRRTGSGNEQFF
TRBV7-9	TRBJ1-5	CASSLGGTGVGNQPQHF
TRBV7-2	TRBJ2-7	CASSLSGLPGYEQYF
TRBV6-4	TRBJ1-5	CASRDPRDTSRDQPQHF
TRBV6-5	TRBJ1-2	CASSWGQGVGYTF
TRBV2	TRBJ2-1	CASSDLTRSYNEQFF
TRBV18	TRBJ2-2	CASSPTGVSNTGELFF
TRBV5-1	TRBJ2-7	CASSLDGTRTYEQYF
TRBV9	TRBJ2-3	CASSLKGGTHTDTQYF